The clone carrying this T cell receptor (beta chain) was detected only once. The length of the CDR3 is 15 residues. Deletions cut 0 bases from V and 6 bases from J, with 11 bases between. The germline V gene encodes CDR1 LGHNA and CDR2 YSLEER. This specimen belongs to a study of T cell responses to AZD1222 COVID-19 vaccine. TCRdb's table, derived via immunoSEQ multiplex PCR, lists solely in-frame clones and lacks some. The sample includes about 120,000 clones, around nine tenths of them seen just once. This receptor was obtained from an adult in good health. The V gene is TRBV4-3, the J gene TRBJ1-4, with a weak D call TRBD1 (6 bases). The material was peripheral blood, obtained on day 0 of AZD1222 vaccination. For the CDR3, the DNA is TGCGCCAGCAGCCAAGAAACAGGGTGGGATGAAAAACTGTTTTTT. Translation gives CASSQETGWDEKLFF.